These T cell receptor beta chains were read from a single sample in a study of molecular identifiers for immune sequencing clone quantification. TCRdb reprocessed the PCR reads with MiXCR, giving one entry per CDR3 protein. The table shows approximately 670,000 distinct CDR3 sequences, with around 20% occurring only once. The sequencing input was naive CD8+ T cells from blood, with Jurkat cell RNA spiked in. These receptor sequences come from a human donor in good health. Some libraries in this study had Jurkat cell RNA spiked in. The CDR3 runs from the conserved cysteine through the conserved F or W. The D gene is left open where the match is weak.

v_gene: TRBV12-3/TRBV12-4
j_gene: TRBJ1-1
d_gene: .
CDR3aa: CASSQDGGCYTEAFF

v_gene: TRBV30
j_gene: TRBJ2-7
d_gene: .
CDR3aa: CAWNTGSNGEQYF

v_gene: TRBV29-1
j_gene: TRBJ2-7
d_gene: TRBD1
CDR3aa: CSALGQGGSYEQYF

v_gene: TRBV7-9
j_gene: TRBJ2-5
d_gene: TRBD2
CDR3aa: CASSLARASGKEETQYF

v_gene: TRBV5-1
j_gene: TRBJ1-1
d_gene: TRBD1
CDR3aa: CASSVARQGSYTEAFF

v_gene: TRBV13
j_gene: TRBJ1-1
d_gene: .
CDR3aa: CASSLLSGAGEAFF

v_gene: TRBV7-2
j_gene: TRBJ2-1
d_gene: .
CDR3aa: CASSPTRVGPEQFF

v_gene: TRBV12-3/TRBV12-4
j_gene: TRBJ1-2
d_gene: TRBD1
CDR3aa: CASSYSGQGDSGYTF

v_gene: TRBV7-6
j_gene: TRBJ1-5
d_gene: TRBD1
CDR3aa: CASSLETGDNQPQHF

v_gene: TRBV6-5
j_gene: TRBJ2-2
d_gene: .
CDR3aa: CASSYSTGVRNTGELFF

v_gene: TRBV7-9
j_gene: TRBJ2-6
d_gene: .
CDR3aa: CASSLVPQGANVLTF

v_gene: TRBV27
j_gene: TRBJ2-7
d_gene: TRBD2
CDR3aa: CASRLAGTDEQYF

v_gene: TRBV9
j_gene: TRBJ2-5
d_gene: .
CDR3aa: CASSVEGGEVQETQYF

v_gene: TRBV30
j_gene: TRBJ2-7
d_gene: .
CDR3aa: CAWSAGGGSYEQYF

v_gene: TRBV13
j_gene: TRBJ2-5
d_gene: TRBD2
CDR3aa: CASSLGTGGQETQYF

v_gene: TRBV6-5
j_gene: TRBJ1-4
d_gene: TRBD1
CDR3aa: CASSYSEWTGDEKLFF

v_gene: TRBV6-2/TRBV6-3
j_gene: TRBJ2-5
d_gene: .
CDR3aa: CASSFMGQETQYF

v_gene: TRBV19
j_gene: TRBJ2-7
d_gene: .
CDR3aa: CASSPDSFTYEQYF

v_gene: TRBV20-1
j_gene: TRBJ2-7
d_gene: .
CDR3aa: CSARVGLMSYEQYF

v_gene: TRBV16
j_gene: TRBJ1-1
d_gene: .
CDR3aa: CASSQSAGPDTEAFF

v_gene: TRBV5-1
j_gene: TRBJ2-7
d_gene: TRBD2
CDR3aa: CASSLEAASGSYEQYF

v_gene: TRBV20-1
j_gene: TRBJ2-3
d_gene: .
CDR3aa: CSALWGADTQYF

v_gene: TRBV20-1
j_gene: TRBJ2-1
d_gene: TRBD1
CDR3aa: CSASDRAYNEQFF

v_gene: TRBV5-1
j_gene: TRBJ2-1
d_gene: .
CDR3aa: CASSWSGAYNEQFF

v_gene: TRBV27
j_gene: TRBJ2-7
d_gene: TRBD1
CDR3aa: CASRQGGSSYEQYF

v_gene: TRBV11-3
j_gene: TRBJ2-7
d_gene: .
CDR3aa: CHSGQTYEQYF

v_gene: TRBV28
j_gene: TRBJ2-5
d_gene: .
CDR3aa: CASSLSGGETQYF

v_gene: TRBV7-9
j_gene: TRBJ1-1
d_gene: .
CDR3aa: CASSSQENWGTEAFF

v_gene: TRBV7-9
j_gene: TRBJ2-3
d_gene: TRBD1
CDR3aa: CASSFPSGTGSDTQYF

v_gene: TRBV30
j_gene: TRBJ2-3
d_gene: .
CDR3aa: CAWNINAGTLFKDTQYF

v_gene: TRBV14
j_gene: TRBJ1-1
d_gene: TRBD1
CDR3aa: CASSQASGTGGARTEAFF

v_gene: TRBV5-5
j_gene: TRBJ2-5
d_gene: .
CDR3aa: CASIPSREWETQYF

v_gene: TRBV9
j_gene: TRBJ2-2
d_gene: .
CDR3aa: CASSVPRAGELFF

v_gene: TRBV29-1
j_gene: TRBJ1-4
d_gene: .
CDR3aa: CSVGTPEKLFF

v_gene: TRBV7-9
j_gene: TRBJ2-2
d_gene: .
CDR3aa: CASPPRGPNTGELFF

v_gene: TRBV7-3
j_gene: TRBJ2-1
d_gene: .
CDR3aa: CASSLLPREGVYNEQFF

v_gene: TRBV11-2
j_gene: TRBJ2-1
d_gene: .
CDR3aa: CASSLGLDEQFF

v_gene: TRBV14
j_gene: TRBJ2-1
d_gene: TRBD2
CDR3aa: CTSSHIAGSYNEQFF

v_gene: TRBV7-2
j_gene: TRBJ2-2
d_gene: .
CDR3aa: CASSSLDRTNTGELFF

v_gene: TRBV11-2
j_gene: TRBJ2-3
d_gene: TRBD2
CDR3aa: CASSSLGGGDTQYF

v_gene: TRBV6-5
j_gene: TRBJ2-7
d_gene: .
CDR3aa: CASSIGTPYYEQYF

v_gene: TRBV6-6
j_gene: TRBJ2-7
d_gene: .
CDR3aa: CASSTMDVYEQYF

v_gene: TRBV11-3
j_gene: TRBJ2-7
d_gene: .
CDR3aa: CASSTQTGSSREQYF

v_gene: TRBV20-1
j_gene: TRBJ2-3
d_gene: .
CDR3aa: CSTEDREGTDTQYF

v_gene: TRBV7-9
j_gene: TRBJ1-4
d_gene: .
CDR3aa: CASSLMTATNEKLFF